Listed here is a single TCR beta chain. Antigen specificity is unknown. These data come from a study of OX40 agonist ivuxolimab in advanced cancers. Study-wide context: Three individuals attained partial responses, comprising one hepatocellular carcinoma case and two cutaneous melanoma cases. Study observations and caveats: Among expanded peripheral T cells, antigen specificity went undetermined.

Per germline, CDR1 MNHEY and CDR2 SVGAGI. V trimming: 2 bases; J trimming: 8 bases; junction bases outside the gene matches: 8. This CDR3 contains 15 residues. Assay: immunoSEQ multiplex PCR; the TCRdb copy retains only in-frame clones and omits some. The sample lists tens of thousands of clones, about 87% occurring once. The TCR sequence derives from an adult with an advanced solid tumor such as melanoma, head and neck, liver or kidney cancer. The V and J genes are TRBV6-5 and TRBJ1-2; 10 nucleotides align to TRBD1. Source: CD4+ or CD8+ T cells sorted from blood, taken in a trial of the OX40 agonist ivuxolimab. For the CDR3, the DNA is TGTGCCAGCAGTTACCCTGGACAGGGGGTTGGCGGCTACACCTTC. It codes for CASSYPGQGVGGYTF.